This TCR beta chain was captured in a study of T cell changes during pregnancy in multiple sclerosis. V lost 1 base to trimming and J lost 0 bases, with 10 bases between them. Germline values: CDR1 LGHNA, CDR2 YSLEER. The CDR3 spans 16 residues. TCRdb's table, derived via immunoSEQ multiplex PCR, lists solely in-frame clones and lacks some. The sample contains 75,000 to 100,000 clones, 91% of which appear only once. Sequencing was performed on peripheral blood, taken after pregnancy. This TCR came from a female donor in good health, enrolled as a control in a pregnancy study. The genes are TRBV4-3 and TRBJ1-5; D call uncertain. CDR3 DNA sequence: TGCGCCAGCAGCCAAGGAGCCTTCAATAGCAATCAGCCCCAGCATTTT. Translation gives CASSQGAFNSNQPQHF.